This is a list of T cell receptor beta chains from one sample in a study of T cells in Graves' hyperthyroidism and ophthalmopathy. One entry per CDR3 protein results from TCRdb running MiXCR on the multiplex PCR reads. Altogether about 520,000 distinct CDR3 sequences are present, around a quarter being singletons, with the ten largest covering approximately 10%. The sequencing sample was made of blood. These receptors came from a woman aged 25 to 39 with Graves' ophthalmopathy. Each CDR3 is given with its conserved first and last residue. D genes are given only for firm matches. The size of a clone is reported for some rows only, either as once, few or many, or as a class for expanded clones.

12	TRBV20-1	TRBJ1-5	-	-	TGCAGTGCTAGCCATCAAAATCAGCCCCAGCATTTT	CSASHQNQPQHF
13	TRBV6-1	TRBJ2-5	-	-	TGTGCCAGCAGTGAAGTGGATGGAGAGACCCAGTACTTC	CASSEVDGETQYF
17	TRBV6-5	TRBJ1-6	many	TRBD1	TGTGCCAGCAGAGCGCCGTTAGGGACAGGGGGCGATTCACCCCTCCACTTT	CASRAPLGTGGDSPLHF
15	TRBV7-9	TRBJ2-7	many	-	TGTGCCAGCAGCCGAACAGGGCCTCCCCCCTACGAGCAGTACTTC	CASSRTGPPPYEQYF
11	TRBV12-3/TRBV12-4	TRBJ2-2	-	-	TGTGCCAGCAGGGCAGGCGGGGAGCTGTTTTTT	CASRAGGELFF
14	TRBV2	TRBJ2-7	few	TRBD1	TGTGCCAGCTACAGGGGGACCCCTGATTACGAGCAGTACTTC	CASYRGTPDYEQYF
12	TRBV2	TRBJ1-2	-	-	TGTGCCAGCCTGCGGTCCTTCTATGGCTACACCTTC	CASLRSFYGYTF
13	TRBV12-3/TRBV12-4	TRBJ1-2	few	TRBD1	TGTGCCAGCAGGTCACAGGGGAGCTATGGCTACACCTTC	CASRSQGSYGYTF
13	TRBV11-2	TRBJ2-7	-	-	TGTGCCGGCTCTTCGCAGGGGAGAGGCGAGCAGTACTTC	CAGSSQGRGEQYF
15	TRBV6-1	TRBJ2-7	few	-	TGTGCCAGCAGTGAACGTTGGAGTCGCTCCTACGAGCAGTACTTC	CASSERWSRSYEQYF
12	TRBV30	TRBJ1-1	many	-	TGTGCCTCCCCCCGGGCGGGGGAGTCAGCTTTCTTT	CASPRAGESAFF
14	TRBV6-2/TRBV6-3	TRBJ1-1	-	TRBD1	TGTGCCAGCATAAAAGGGGGCGTCGGGACTGAAGCTTTCTTT	CASIKGGVGTEAFF
15	TRBV12-3/TRBV12-4	TRBJ2-2	-	-	TGTGCCAGCAGCTTGCCCGAGCAGAACACCGGGGAGCTGTTTTTT	CASSLPEQNTGELFF
16	TRBV6-1	TRBJ1-1	few	TRBD1	TGTGCCAGCAGTGAGGAGGAGGGGGCGATGTGGACTGAAGCTTTCTTT	CASSEEEGAMWTEAFF
15	TRBV11-2	TRBJ2-7	few	-	TGTGCCAGCAGCCATGGTGGGGAGAGCTCCTACGAGCAGTACTTC	CASSHGGESSYEQYF
12	TRBV6-1	TRBJ1-1	-	-	TGTGCCAGCAGTGCCCCAGGGGTCTGGGCTTTCTTT	CASSAPGVWAFF
15	TRBV4-3	TRBJ1-2	few	TRBD1	TGCGCCAGCAGCCCGGACAGGGGGCGAAGCTATGGCTACACCTTC	CASSPDRGRSYGYTF
15	TRBV6-1	TRBJ2-7	-	TRBD2	TGTGCCAGCAGTGATATAGCGGGGGTAGCCTACGAGCAGTACTTC	CASSDIAGVAYEQYF
16	TRBV7-3	TRBJ1-1	many	TRBD1	TGTGCCAGCAGCCCGACAGGGGGCAAGAGGGGCTCTGAAGCTTTCTTT	CASSPTGGKRGSEAFF
16	TRBV15	TRBJ2-7	many	TRBD2	TGTGCCACCAGCAGAGGAACGAGCGGGACGTCCTACGAGCAGTACTTC	CATSRGTSGTSYEQYF
13	TRBV6-2/TRBV6-3	TRBJ1-2	many	TRBD1	TGTGCCAGCAGGTTGACAGGGGGCGGTGGCTACACCTTC	CASRLTGGGGYTF
11	TRBV20-1	TRBJ2-5	-	-	TGCAGTGCTATTGAGCCAGAGACCCAGTACTTC	CSAIEPETQYF